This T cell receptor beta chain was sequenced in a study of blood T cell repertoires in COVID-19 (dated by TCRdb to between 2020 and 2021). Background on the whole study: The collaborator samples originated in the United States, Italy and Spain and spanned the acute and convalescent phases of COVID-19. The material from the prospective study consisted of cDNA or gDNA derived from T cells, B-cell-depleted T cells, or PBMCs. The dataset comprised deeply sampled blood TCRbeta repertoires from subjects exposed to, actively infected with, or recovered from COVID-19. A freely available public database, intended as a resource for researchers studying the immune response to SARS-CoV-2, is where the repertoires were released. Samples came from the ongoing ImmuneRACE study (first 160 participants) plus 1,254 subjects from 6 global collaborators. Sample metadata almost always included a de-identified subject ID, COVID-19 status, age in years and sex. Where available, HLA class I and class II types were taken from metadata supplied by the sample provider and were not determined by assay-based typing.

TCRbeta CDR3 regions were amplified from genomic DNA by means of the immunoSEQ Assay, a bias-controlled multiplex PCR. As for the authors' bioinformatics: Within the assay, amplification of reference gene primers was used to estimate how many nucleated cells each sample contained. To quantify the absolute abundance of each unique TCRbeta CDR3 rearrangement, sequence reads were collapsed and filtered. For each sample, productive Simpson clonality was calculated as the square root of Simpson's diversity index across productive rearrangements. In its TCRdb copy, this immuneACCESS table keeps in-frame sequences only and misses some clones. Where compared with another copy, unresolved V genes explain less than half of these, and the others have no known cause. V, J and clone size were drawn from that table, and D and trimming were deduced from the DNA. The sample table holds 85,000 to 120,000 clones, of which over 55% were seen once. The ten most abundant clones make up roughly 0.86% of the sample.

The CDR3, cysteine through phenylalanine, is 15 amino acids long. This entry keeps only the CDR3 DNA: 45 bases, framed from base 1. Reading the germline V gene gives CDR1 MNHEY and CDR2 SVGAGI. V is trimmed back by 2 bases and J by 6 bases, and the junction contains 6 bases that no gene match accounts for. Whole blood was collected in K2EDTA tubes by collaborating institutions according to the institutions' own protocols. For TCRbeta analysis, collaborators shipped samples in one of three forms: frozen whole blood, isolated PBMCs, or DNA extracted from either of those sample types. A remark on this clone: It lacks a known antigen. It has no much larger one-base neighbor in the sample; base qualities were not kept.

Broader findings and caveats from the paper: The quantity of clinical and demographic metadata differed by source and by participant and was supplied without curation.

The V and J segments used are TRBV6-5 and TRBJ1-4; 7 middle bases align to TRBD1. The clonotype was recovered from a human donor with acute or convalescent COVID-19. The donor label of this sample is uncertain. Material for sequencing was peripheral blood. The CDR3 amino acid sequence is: CASSYGRGSDEKLFF. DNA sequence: TGTGCCAGCAGTTACGGCAGGGGGAGTGATGAAAAACTGTTTTTT.